Here is one TCR beta chain with its context. Both 60 Vbeta primers and 13 Jbeta primers went into the PCR. The protocol was immunoSEQ multiplex PCR, while the TCRdb copy is restricted to in-frame clones and leaves out a portion. The sample lists more than 150,000 clones; roughly 87% were seen once. The data stem from a study of cytomegalovirus exposure and HLA in healthy donors. Looked up from germline, CDR1 is SGHAT and CDR2 is FQNNGV. The V end was cut by 0 bases, the J end by 4 bases, with 13 bases between. The CDR3 length is 15 residues. V usage is TRBV11-2 and J usage is TRBJ2-7, with D possibly TRBD2 on 6 matching bases. This TCR came from a man aged 50 to 59 in good health and CMV-seronegative. Sequenced material: PBMCs. CDR3 nucleotides: TGTGCCAGCAGCTTAGAGGCGGGAATGGTTTACGAGCAGTACTTC. This translates into CASSLEAGMVYEQYF. Using reference TRBV11-2 and TRBJ2-7 for the parts outside the CDR3, the full variable domain is EAGVAQSPRYKIIEKRQSVAFWCNPISGHATLYWYQQILGQGPKLLIQFQNNGVVDDSQLPKDRFSAERLKGVDSTLKIQPAKLEDSAVYLCASSLEAGMVYEQYFGPGTRLTVT.